The 7 T cell receptor beta chains given below trace back to one sample, sequenced in a study of cytomegalovirus exposure and HLA in healthy donors. PCR used 60 Vbeta primers and 13 Jbeta primers. Assay used: immunoSEQ multiplex PCR; TCRdb lists only in-frame clones, some missing. The sample contains some 200,000 clones, more than 65% of which appear only once. Input material: PBMCs. These receptors were taken from a woman in her thirties in good health and CMV-seronegative.

The CDR3 nucleotides are TGTGCCAGCAGCGTAGGGAACGGGGTGGTAGAGACCCAGTACTTC. It specifies CASSVGNGVVETQYF. The chain carries TRBV9 and TRBJ2-5, with D possibly matching TRBD2 (5 bases). This CDR3 contains 15 residues. Germline CDR1 and CDR2: SGDLS and YYNGEE. The V end was cut by 0 bases, the J end by 4 bases, with 13 bases between.

V usage is TRBV7-9 and J usage is TRBJ2-3; 14 nucleotides agree with TRBD2. J gave up 6 bases and V 5 bases, and 10 bases lay outside the gene matches. CDR1 and CDR2 from the germline V gene are SEHNR and FQNEAQ (reference sequence). The length of the CDR3 is 17 residues. CDR3 amino acids: CASSLGLAGVQSDTQYF. The CDR3 DNA sequence: TGTGCCAGCAGCCTGGGACTAGCGGGGGTGCAGAGTGATACGCAGTATTTT.

The chain couples TRBV5-1 to TRBJ1-4; 11 nucleotides agree with TRBD1. The CDR3 spans 15 residues. J lost 8 bases, V lost 4 bases, and 7 bases had no gene match. Germline-derived CDR1 and CDR2 are SGHRS and YFSETQ. CDR3 sequence: CASSASGTGGEKLFF. The CDR3, as DNA: TGCGCCAGCAGCGCCTCCGGGACAGGGGGGGAAAAACTGTTTTTT.

The CDR3 is CASSSEDRALNNSPLHF. The DNA of the CDR3 is TGTGCCAGTAGTAGCGAAGACAGGGCGCTCAATAATTCACCCCTCCACTTT. This chain joins TRBV19 and TRBJ1-6, with 7 bases fitting TRBD1. This CDR3 is built from 17 residues. CDR1 is LNHDA, CDR2 SQIVND, per germline (reference sequence). Trimming removed 4 bases from V and 5 bases from J; junction bases left unmatched: 11.

This clone came up a few times. The chain couples TRBV4-2 to TRBJ2-1; D is possibly TRBD1 (6 bases). Deletions cut 4 bases from V and 4 bases from J, with 11 bases between. Germline-derived CDR1 and CDR2 are LGHNA and YNFKEQ. The CDR3 runs 14 residues. This CDR3 is CASSRGPRYNEQFF. CDR3 sequence (DNA): TGTGCCAGCAGCCGGGGGCCCCGATACAATGAGCAGTTCTTC.

The chain joins TRBV7-8 to TRBJ1-1, with D tentatively TRBD1 (6 bases). The CDR3 runs 16 residues. Germline CDR1 reads SGHVS; CDR2 reads FQNEAQ. Trimming pared 3 bases from V and 1 base from J, leaving 15 bases between. The CDR3 spells CASSFRDTLANTEAFF. As DNA, the CDR3 is TGTGCCAGCAGCTTCCGGGACACCCTTGCGAACACTGAAGCTTTCTTT. The full variable domain, completed using reference TRBV7-8 and TRBJ1-1, is GAGVSQSPRYKVAKRGQDVALRCDPISGHVSLFWYQQALGQGPEFLTYFQNEAQLDKSGLPSDRFFAERPEGSVSTLKIQRTQQEDSAVYLCASSFRDTLANTEAFFGQGTRLTVV.

The chain is built from TRBV4-1 and TRBJ2-1; D unclear. The CDR3 runs to 15 residues. Trimming took 2 bases from V and 0 from J, leaving 8 bases between them. Germline assignment: CDR1 MGHRA and CDR2 YSYEKL. The CDR3 sequence is CASSQSVASYNEQFF. The CDR3 DNA is TGCGCCAGCAGCCAATCAGTGGCCTCCTACAATGAGCAGTTCTTC.